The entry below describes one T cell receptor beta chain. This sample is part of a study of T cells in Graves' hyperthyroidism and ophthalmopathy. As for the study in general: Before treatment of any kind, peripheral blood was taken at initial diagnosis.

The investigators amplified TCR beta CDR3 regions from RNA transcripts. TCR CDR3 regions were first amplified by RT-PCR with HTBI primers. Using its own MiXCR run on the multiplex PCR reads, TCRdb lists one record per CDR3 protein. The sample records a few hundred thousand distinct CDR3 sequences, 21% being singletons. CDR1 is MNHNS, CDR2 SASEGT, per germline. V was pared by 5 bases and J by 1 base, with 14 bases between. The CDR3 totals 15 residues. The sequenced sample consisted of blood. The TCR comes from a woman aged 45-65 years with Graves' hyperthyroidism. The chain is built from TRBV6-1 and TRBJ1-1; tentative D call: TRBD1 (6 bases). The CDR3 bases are TGTGCCAGCAGTAAGGGGACACTTCGGAACACTGAAGCTTTCTTT. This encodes CASSKGTLRNTEAFF.